These T cell receptor beta chains were read from a single sample in a study of blood T cell repertoires in COVID-19. Assay used: immunoSEQ multiplex PCR; TCRdb lists only in-frame clones, some missing. Among about 210,000 clones listed, about nine tenths were seen once. What was sequenced was peripheral blood. The receptors here all came from a woman in her sixties or seventies with acute or convalescent COVID-19. CDR3s include the opening cysteine and the closing phenylalanine or tryptophan. Each record gives: clone size, V gene, D gene, J gene, CDR3 DNA, CDR3 protein. D genes are given only for firm matches. Size tells how often a clone was seen (once, few, many) or the class of an expanded clone, and some rows leave it out.

.	TRBV19	TRBD1	TRBJ1-6	TGTGCCAGTAGTAGTACAGGGGCCAGTAATTCACCCCTCCACTTT	CASSSTGASNSPLHF
.	TRBV10-3	.	TRBJ2-7	TGTGCCATCAGTGATTCGGGGGAGCAGTACTTC	CAISDSGEQYF
.	TRBV10-3	TRBD1	TRBJ1-5	TGTGCCATCAGTCCTGGTAGGCAGGGGGCGAACCAGCCCCAGCATTTT	CAISPGRQGANQPQHF
.	TRBV27	.	TRBJ2-6	TGTGCCAGCAGTTCCCCTCGGACAGGGAGGGGCTCTGGGGCCAACGTCCTGACTTTC	CASSSPRTGRGSGANVLTF
.	TRBV27	.	TRBJ2-7	TGTGCCAGCAGTTTCGACGGACTCTCCTACGAGCAGTACTTC	CASSFDGLSYEQYF
.	TRBV5-1	.	TRBJ2-7	TGCGCCAGCAGCTTTGCAGGGGTACGGGGCTCCTACGAGCAGTACTTC	CASSFAGVRGSYEQYF
.	TRBV4-1	.	TRBJ2-4	TGCGCCAGCAGCCAAGATAAGGCGGGAAGAACGGCCAAAAACATTCAGTACTTC	CASSQDKAGRTAKNIQYF
.	TRBV27	TRBD2	TRBJ2-1	TGTGCCAGCAGTTTCGGGACTAGCCGAATCTTC	CASSFGTSRIF
.	TRBV28	.	TRBJ1-1	TGTGCCAGCAGACGAACATTGAACACTGAAGCTTTCTTT	CASRRTLNTEAFF
once	TRBV19	TRBD1	TRBJ1-4	TGTGCCAGTAGTCAAAACAGGGGGCGTTCGGAAAAACTGTTTTTT	CASSQNRGRSEKLFF
.	TRBV10-2	.	TRBJ2-7	TGCGCCAGCAGTGTTTTGAGCTCCTACGAGCAGTACTTC	CASSVLSSYEQYF
.	TRBV5-1	.	TRBJ2-1	TGCGCCAGCAGCTTCCCCGGGAATGAGCAGTTCTTC	CASSFPGNEQFF
.	TRBV5-1	TRBD2	TRBJ2-7	TGCGCCAGCAGCGCCCTGGCGGGGGGCGGCGAGCAGTACTTC	CASSALAGGGEQYF
.	TRBV28	.	TRBJ1-1	TGTGCCAGCAGGCCACCCCAGGGTGGGAACACTGAAGCTTTCTTT	CASRPPQGGNTEAFF
.	TRBV6-5	.	TRBJ1-1	TGTGCCAGCAGTTACAAGGGGGAAAACACTGAAGCTTTCTTT	CASSYKGENTEAFF
.	TRBV6-4	TRBD1	TRBJ1-1	TGTGCCAGCAGTGTACAGGGGTACACTGAAGCTTTCTTT	CASSVQGYTEAFF
.	TRBV4-1	TRBD1	TRBJ1-1	TGCGCCAGCAGCGACACCCGGACAGGGCAGGCTGAAGCTTTCTTT	CASSDTRTGQAEAFF
.	TRBV2	TRBD1	TRBJ2-7	TGTGCCAGCACCCCCGGGACAGGGTCCTACGAGCAGTACTTC	CASTPGTGSYEQYF
.	TRBV10-3	TRBD1	TRBJ1-1	TGTGCCATCAGAACAGGGGGTTCCACTGAAGCTTTCTTT	CAIRTGGSTEAFF
.	TRBV7-3	TRBD2	TRBJ2-1	TGTGCCAGCAGCCACCAAAGCGGGGTCACCTACAATGAGCAGTTCTTC	CASSHQSGVTYNEQFF
.	TRBV3-1/TRBV3-2	.	TRBJ2-5	TGTGCCAGCAGCCAGAAAGGAGGACTGAGGAAAGAGACCCAGTACTTC	CASSQKGGLRKETQYF
.	TRBV28	.	TRBJ1-1	TGTGCCAGCAGTCTAGCCAAGACTGAAGCTTTCTTT	CASSLAKTEAFF
once	TRBV5-1	.	TRBJ1-1	TGCGCCAGCAGCTTGCTGGGCCTGAACACTGAAGCTTTCTTT	CASSLLGLNTEAFF
.	TRBV7-9	.	TRBJ1-3	TGTGCCAACGCGGGGGGCGACTCTGGAAACACCATATATTTT	CANAGGDSGNTIYF
.	TRBV5-1	TRBD1	TRBJ1-4	TGCGCCAGCAGCTTGGGGGACAGTCCTAATGAAAAACTGTTTTTT	CASSLGDSPNEKLFF
.	TRBV7-2	TRBD1	TRBJ1-1	TGTGCCAGCAGCCCAGGGACAGCGAACACTGAAGCTTTCTTT	CASSPGTANTEAFF
.	TRBV5-4	TRBD1	TRBJ1-6	TGTGCCAGCAGCCTCCGACAGGGGGACGGTTCACCCCTCCACTTT	CASSLRQGDGSPLHF
.	TRBV19	.	TRBJ1-5	TGTGCCAGTAGCCCAACGGGGATTCAGCCCCAGCATTTT	CASSPTGIQPQHF
.	TRBV10-1	TRBD1	TRBJ1-4	TGCGCCAGCAGAAGGGACAGCAATGAAAAACTGTTTTTT	CASRRDSNEKLFF
.	TRBV6-2/TRBV6-3	.	TRBJ2-6	TGTGCCAGCAGTAGAGGCTTTGTGGTTTCTGGGGCCAACGTCCTGACTTTC	CASSRGFVVSGANVLTF
once	TRBV19	TRBD2	TRBJ2-3	TGTGCCAGTAGTCCCCTCGGACTAGCGGGAGTTGCTACGCAGTATTTT	CASSPLGLAGVATQYF
few	TRBV13	.	TRBJ1-4	TGTGCCAGCAGCTTGGCGGGAGAAAATGAAAAACTGTTTTTT	CASSLAGENEKLFF
.	TRBV24-1	.	TRBJ2-1	TGTGCCACCAGTGATTCTGTGGGGGCGCATGAGCAGTTCTTC	CATSDSVGAHEQFF
.	TRBV3-1/TRBV3-2	.	TRBJ1-1	TGTGCCAGCAGCCAAGTTGAGGGAGGGTACCGGGGAATGTTTGAAGCTTTCTTT	CASSQVEGGYRGMFEAFF
.	TRBV28	.	TRBJ2-6	TGTGCCAGCAGCTCCACAGGCCAGTCTGGGGCCAACGTCCTGACTTTC	CASSSTGQSGANVLTF
.	TRBV11-2	.	TRBJ1-2	TGTGCCAGCAGCTCCTGGGGGAGGGGAATGGGAACCTATGGCTACACCTTC	CASSSWGRGMGTYGYTF
.	TRBV5-6	.	TRBJ2-2	TGTGCCAGCAGTCGCCGGGACTCCCAAAACACCGGGGAGCTGTTTTTT	CASSRRDSQNTGELFF
.	TRBV9	.	TRBJ1-1	TGTGCCAGCAGCGTGGCCCGGGGGACTGAAGCTTTCTTT	CASSVARGTEAFF
few	TRBV19	.	TRBJ2-5	TGTGCCACTCGTTTAGGACAGCAAGAGACCCAGTACTTC	CATRLGQQETQYF
few	TRBV6-2/TRBV6-3	TRBD2	TRBJ2-7	TGTGCCAGCAGTTACGGTGGTCTAGCGGGAGTTCACGGGCAGTACTTC	CASSYGGLAGVHGQYF
.	TRBV3-1/TRBV3-2	TRBD1	TRBJ1-2	TGTGCCAGCAGCAAAGTTGACAGGGGCTATGGCTACACCTTC	CASSKVDRGYGYTF